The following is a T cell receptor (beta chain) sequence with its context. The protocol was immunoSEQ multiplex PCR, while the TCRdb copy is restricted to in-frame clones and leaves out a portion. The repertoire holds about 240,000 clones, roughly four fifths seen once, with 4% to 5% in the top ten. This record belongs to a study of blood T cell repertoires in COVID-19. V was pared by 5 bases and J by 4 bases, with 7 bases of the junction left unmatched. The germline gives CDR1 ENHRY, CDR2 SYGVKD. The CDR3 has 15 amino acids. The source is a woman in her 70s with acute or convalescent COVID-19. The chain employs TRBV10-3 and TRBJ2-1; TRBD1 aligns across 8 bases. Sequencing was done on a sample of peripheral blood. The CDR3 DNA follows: TGTGCCATCAGTTCAGTGACAGGGGTGTACAATGAGCAGTTCTTC. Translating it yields CAISSVTGVYNEQFF.